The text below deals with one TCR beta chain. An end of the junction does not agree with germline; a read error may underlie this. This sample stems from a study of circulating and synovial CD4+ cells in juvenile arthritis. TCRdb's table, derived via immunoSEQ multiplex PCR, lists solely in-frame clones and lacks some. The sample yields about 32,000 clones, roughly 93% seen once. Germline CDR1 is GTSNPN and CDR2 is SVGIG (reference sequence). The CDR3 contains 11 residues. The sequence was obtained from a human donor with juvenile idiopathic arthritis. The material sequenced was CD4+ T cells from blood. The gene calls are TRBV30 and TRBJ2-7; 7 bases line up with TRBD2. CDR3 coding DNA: TGTGCCTGGAGTAACCCGGGACTACCCAACTTC. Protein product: CAWSNPGLPNF.